What follows are 5 T cell receptor beta chains derived from one specimen sequenced in a study of T cells expressing NK-cell markers. TCRdb derives one entry per CDR3 protein from the 5' RACE reads, leaving out DNA. The listing contains 500,000 to 700,000 distinct CDR3 sequences. Sequencing was performed on blood T cells: a sorted CD56 or NKG2C T cell subset, CD4+ or CD8+ T cells, or bulk PBMC T cells (not recorded which). These receptor sequences come from a man aged 18 to 30 in good health.

The chain joins TRBV13 to TRBJ1-2; the D call of TRBD1 rests on TCRdb alone, since no DNA is present to check it. Per germline, CDR1 PRHDT and CDR2 FYEKMQ (reference sequence). This CDR3 region has 15 residues. This CDR3 is CASSSQGQGDYGYTF.

This rearrangement joins TRBV6-1 to TRBJ1-1; TCRdb reports TRBD1, a call that lacks DNA to check it against. This CDR3 region has 15 residues. The germline CDR1 and CDR2 sequences are MNHNS and SASEGT. CDR3: CASSEIGTGDTEAFF.

CDR3 sequence: CASSERSPNQPQHF. The chain joins TRBV11-2 to TRBJ1-5; there is no DNA to check the TCRdb D call of TRBD1. This CDR3 is built from 14 residues. Per germline, CDR1 SGHAT and CDR2 FQNNGV.

CDR3 in amino acids: CASSLDPGQGDEKLFF. The J gene is TRBJ1-4, the V gene TRBV7-9; TCRdb indicates TRBD1, and absent DNA this call remains unverified. There are 16 residues in the CDR3. The germline V gene encodes CDR1 SEHNR and CDR2 FQNEAQ (reference sequence). Looking up the rest from reference TRBV7-9 and TRBJ1-4 gives the full variable domain: DTGVSQNPRHKITKRGQNVTFRCDPISEHNRLYWYRQTLGQGPEFLTYFQNEAQLEKSRLLSDRFSAERPKGSFSTLEIQRTEQGDSAMYLCASSLDPGQGDEKLFFGSGTQLSVL.

The chain is built from TRBV7-9 and TRBJ2-7; TCRdb's D call, TRBD1, is unchecked because there is no DNA. The germline gives CDR1 SEHNR, CDR2 FQNEAQ (reference sequence). This CDR3 region has 13 residues. The chain's CDR3 is CASSETGLYEQYF.